The sequence of this TCR beta chain was determined in a study of CD8 T cells in ankylosing spondylitis. Broader study findings: Researchers reportedly found disease-linked clones significantly enriched in matched ankylosing spondylitis synovial fluid. Clones linked to the disease showed a CD8+ phenotype. They occurred at relatively low frequencies in peripheral blood.

The sample holds many counts of this clonotype. Antigen unknown. It was by quantitative 5'-RACE with molecular barcodes that TCR beta libraries were made. TCRdb itself ran the 5' RACE reads through MiXCR, one entry per CDR3 protein. The sample lists around 340,000 distinct CDR3 sequences, roughly 20% occurring once. V lost 0 bases, J lost 0 bases, and 5 bases lay in between. The CDR3 has 13 amino acids. Germline V gives CDR1 GTSNPN, CDR2 SVGIG (reference sequence). The rearrangement uses TRBV30 and TRBJ2-5; no clear D gene. The sequence was obtained from a male donor with ankylosing spondylitis or in good health (not recorded which). The sample consisted of blood, either unsorted or a sorted T cell fraction (not recorded which). The CDR3 DNA reads as TGTGCCTGGAGTGTCGTGTACCAAGAGACCCAGTACTTC. Translating it yields CAWSVVYQETQYF.